Listed below are T cell receptor beta chains from one sample, sequenced in a study of technical replicates of blood from a handful of donors. The protocol was immunoSEQ multiplex PCR, while the TCRdb copy is restricted to in-frame clones and leaves out a portion. The sample gives more than 90,000 clones, around 95% of which show up once; roughly 0.22% is in the top ten. Specimen: T cells isolated from PBMCs. The receptor set was obtained from a human donor in good health. Both conserved end residues are part of each CDR3. The order of the fields is J gene, V gene, clone size, D gene, CDR3 protein, CDR3 DNA. D genes are given only for firm matches. The size of a clone is reported for some rows only, either as once, few or many, or as a class for expanded clones.

TRBJ2-7,TRBV2,NA,TRBD1,CASSRDRVYEQYF,TGTGCCAGCAGCCGGGACAGAGTCTACGAGCAGTACTTC
TRBJ2-2,TRBV12-5,NA,NA,CASGFPLPNTGELFF,TGTGCTAGTGGTTTTCCCCTCCCGAACACCGGGGAGCTGTTTTTT
TRBJ2-5,TRBV13,NA,NA,CASSDEDSPETQYF,TGTGCCAGCAGCGACGAGGATTCGCCCGAGACCCAGTACTTC
TRBJ2-7,TRBV7-2,NA,NA,CASSATPGGVAAAYEQYF,TGTGCCAGCAGCGCCACCCCGGGCGGAGTAGCGGCTGCCTACGAGCAGTACTTC
TRBJ1-5,TRBV1,NA,NA,CCGQCHLNSNQPQHF,TGCTGTGGACAGTGCCATCTCAATAGCAATCAGCCCCAGCATTTT
TRBJ1-1,TRBV6-6,NA,NA,CASSQQEYTEAFF,TGTGCCAGCAGCCAACAAGAATACACTGAAGCTTTCTTT
TRBJ2-7,TRBV14,NA,NA,CASENGGRQYF,TGTGCCAGTGAAAACGGGGGTAGGCAGTACTTC
TRBJ2-7,TRBV6-5,NA,TRBD2,CASRSGLAGGHEQYF,TGTGCCAGCAGGTCGGGACTAGCGGGAGGCCACGAGCAGTACTTC
TRBJ1-2,TRBV6-1,NA,NA,CASSSSTGGVYGYTF,NA
TRBJ1-6,TRBV15,NA,NA,CATSRAEVNSPLHF,TGTGCCACCAGCAGAGCAGAAGTTAATTCACCCCTCCACTTT
TRBJ2-1,TRBV10-3,once,NA,CAISEMRDEQFF,TGTGCCATCAGTGAGATGCGGGATGAGCAGTTCTTC
TRBJ1-6,TRBV12-5,NA,NA,CASGSGVTDSPLHF,TGTGCTAGTGGTTCAGGGGTAACCGATTCACCCCTCCACTTT
TRBJ1-1,TRBV2,NA,NA,CASPPGTGGTEAFF,TGTGCCAGTCCCCCCGGAACCGGAGGGACTGAAGCTTTCTTT
TRBJ2-7,TRBV5-1,NA,NA,CASSSTAYEQYF,TGCGCCAGCAGCAGTACAGCCTACGAGCAGTACTTC
TRBJ1-6,TRBV7-2,NA,TRBD1,CASSVRDSYNSPLHF,TGTGCCAGCAGCGTTAGGGACAGCTATAATTCACCCCTCCACTTT
TRBJ2-5,TRBV5-1,NA,NA,CASSFKETQYF,TGCGCCAGCAGCTTTAAAGAGACCCAGTACTTC
TRBJ2-7,TRBV6-6,NA,TRBD2,CASTGLAESYEQYF,TGTGCCAGCACCGGACTAGCGGAAAGCTACGAGCAGTACTTC
TRBJ2-7,TRBV7-2,NA,TRBD2,CANQWREGPYEQYF,TGTGCCAACCAATGGCGGGAGGGCCCCTACGAGCAGTACTTC
TRBJ1-3,TRBV27,NA,NA,CANAGSSGNTIYF,TGTGCCAACGCGGGGAGCTCTGGAAACACCATATATTTT
TRBJ2-1,TRBV28,once,TRBD1,CASTLGQGVNNEQFF,TGTGCCAGCACCCTGGGACAGGGGGTCAACAATGAGCAGTTCTTC
TRBJ1-1,TRBV30,NA,NA,CAWSVGGPPAAFF,TGTGCCTGGAGTGTAGGGGGACCTCCGGCAGCTTTCTTT
TRBJ2-5,TRBV6-5,NA,NA,CASSYSRLGRETQYF,TGTGCCAGCAGTTACTCGAGACTCGGTAGAGAGACCCAGTACTTC
TRBJ1-5,TRBV2,NA,TRBD1,CASSEWGDRNNQPQHF,TGTGCCAGCAGTGAGTGGGGGGACAGAAACAATCAGCCCCAGCATTTT
TRBJ2-7,TRBV28,NA,NA,CASSSSRGGFYEQYF,TGTGCCAGCAGTTCCTCGCGTGGGGGGTTCTACGAGCAGTACTTC
TRBJ2-7,TRBV9,NA,NA,CASSEETGSEQYF,TGTGCCAGCAGCGAGGAGACAGGTAGCGAGCAGTACTTC
TRBJ2-7,TRBV27,once,NA,CASSLGQVGLYEQYF,TGTGCCAGCAGTTTAGGGCAGGTAGGACTCTACGAGCAGTACTTC
TRBJ2-1,TRBV15,NA,NA,CATKNSGNEQFF,TGTGCCACCAAAAATAGCGGCAATGAGCAGTTCTTC
TRBJ2-7,TRBV6-5,NA,NA,CASSYMGLYEQYF,TGTGCCAGCAGTTACATGGGGCTCTACGAGCAGTACTTC
TRBJ2-7,TRBV2,NA,NA,CASNYGSPSYEQYF,TGTGCCAGCAATTACGGGAGTCCGAGCTACGAGCAGTACTTC
TRBJ1-5,TRBV28,NA,NA,CASNQHQGSFPPQHF,TGTGCCAGCAACCAACATCAGGGGAGTTTTCCGCCCCAGCATTTT
TRBJ2-2,TRBV30,NA,TRBD1,CAWNPQGTGELFF,TGTGCCTGGAACCCACAGGGGACCGGGGAGCTGTTTTTT
TRBJ1-1,TRBV5-4,NA,NA,CASSLRDQGHTEAFF,TGTGCCAGCAGCCTTAGGGATCAGGGGCACACTGAAGCTTTCTTT
TRBJ2-5,TRBV5-1,NA,TRBD2,CASSRVAGVQETQYF,TGCGCCAGCAGCCGCGTAGCGGGAGTTCAAGAGACCCAGTACTTC
TRBJ1-1,TRBV7-3,NA,NA,CASSLTPTRQPFF,TGTGCCAGCAGCTTAACACCCACCAGACAGCCTTTCTTT
TRBJ2-1,TRBV9,NA,TRBD2,CASSVTGTPGGNEQFF,TGTGCCAGCAGCGTCACCGGGACCCCGGGAGGCAATGAGCAGTTCTTC
TRBJ2-7,TRBV19,NA,TRBD2,CASSPRIPKGTSGNRYEQYF,TGTGCCAGTAGCCCTAGAATCCCAAAGGGTACTAGCGGGAACAGGTACGAGCAGTACTTC
TRBJ2-5,TRBV2,NA,TRBD2,CASSGKAGGLETQYF,TGTGCCAGCAGTGGTAAAGCGGGAGGGCTGGAGACCCAGTACTTC
TRBJ2-1,TRBV28,NA,TRBD2,CASSSIIQTSVGYNEQFF,TGTGCCAGCAGTTCCATTATCCAGACTAGCGTCGGATACAATGAGCAGTTCTTC
TRBJ1-1,TRBV2,NA,NA,CAKHRGAEAFF,TGTGCCAAACACCGGGGGGCTGAAGCTTTCTTT
TRBJ2-3,TRBV18,NA,NA,CASSPGLDSDTQYF,TGTGCCAGCTCACCGGGACTTGACTCAGATACGCAGTATTTT
TRBJ2-1,TRBV30,few,NA,CAWKLGQGSYNEQFF,TGTGCCTGGAAGCTGGGGCAGGGGTCCTACAATGAGCAGTTCTTC
TRBJ2-3,TRBV5-1,NA,NA,CASSLGVSFSTDTQYF,TGCGCCAGCAGCTTGGGAGTCTCATTTAGCACAGATACGCAGTATTTT
TRBJ1-1,TRBV11-3,NA,TRBD1,CASSPLGTENTEAFF,TGTGCCAGCAGTCCCTTAGGGACAGAGAACACTGAAGCTTTCTTT
TRBJ2-4,TRBV5-1,NA,TRBD1,CASSLGDRELNIQYF,TGCGCCAGCAGCTTGGGGGACAGGGAATTAAACATTCAGTACTTC
TRBJ2-7,TRBV5-5,NA,TRBD1,CASCVQGDSYEQYF,TGTGCCAGCTGTGTGCAGGGGGACTCCTACGAGCAGTACTTC
TRBJ2-7,TRBV27,NA,TRBD2,CASRLAGESSEQYF,TGTGCCAGTCGTCTGGCGGGAGAGTCATCGGAGCAGTACTTC
TRBJ2-7,TRBV2,once,TRBD2,CASTPNPGRANEQYF,TGTGCCAGCACCCCAAATCCGGGGAGGGCCAACGAGCAGTACTTC
TRBJ2-4,TRBV6-5,NA,NA,CASSLGGKQYF,TGTGCCAGCAGTTTAGGAGGGAAACAGTACTTC